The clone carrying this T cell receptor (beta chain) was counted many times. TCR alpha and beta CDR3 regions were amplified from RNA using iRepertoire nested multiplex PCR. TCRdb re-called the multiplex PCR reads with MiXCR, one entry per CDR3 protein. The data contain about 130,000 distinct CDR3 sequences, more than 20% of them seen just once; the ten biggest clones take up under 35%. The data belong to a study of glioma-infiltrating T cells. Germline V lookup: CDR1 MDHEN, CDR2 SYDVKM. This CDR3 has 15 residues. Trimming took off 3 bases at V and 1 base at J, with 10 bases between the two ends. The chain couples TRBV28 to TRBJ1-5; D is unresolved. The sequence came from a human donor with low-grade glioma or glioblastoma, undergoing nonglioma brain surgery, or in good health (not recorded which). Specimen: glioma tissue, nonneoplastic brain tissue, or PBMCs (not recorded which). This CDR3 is CASSFRQPSNQPQHF. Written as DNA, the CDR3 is TGTGCCAGCAGTTTCAGGCAGCCAAGCAATCAGCCCCAGCATTTT.